The rows below give T cell receptor beta chains drawn from one sample of a study of blood T cell repertoires in COVID-19. Repertoires were generated with immunoSEQ multiplex PCR, while TCRdb's copy carries only in-frame clones and drops some. The table lists roughly 380,000 clones, roughly 86% of them singletons. Material for sequencing was peripheral blood. Every receptor here comes from a human donor with acute or convalescent COVID-19. The donor label of this sample is uncertain. The CDR3 runs from the conserved cysteine through the conserved F or W. A D gene is named only where the DNA matches it firmly. The size entry is marked missing in some rows and otherwise reads once, few, many or a size class.

cdr3_nt,cdr3_aa,d_call,j_call,v_call,clone_size
TGCGCCAGCAGCCAACCCCGGCGGGGGACTGGAAACACCATATATTTT,CASSQPRRGTGNTIYF,.,TRBJ1-3,TRBV4-1,once
TGTGCCAGCAGCCAAGACAGGGGGTTCGTTAACTATGGCTACACCTTC,CASSQDRGFVNYGYTF,TRBD1,TRBJ1-2,TRBV4-2,.
TGTGCCAGCAGCAAAGACGGGGGCTCCTACGAGCAGTACTTC,CASSKDGGSYEQYF,.,TRBJ2-7,TRBV5-4,.
TGCAGCGTTGTGACTAGCGGGTTAGGGGGTGCCTACGAGCAGTACTTC,CSVVTSGLGGAYEQYF,TRBD2,TRBJ2-7,TRBV29-1,.
TGTGCCAGCAGTTTCGGGACAGTCTATGGCTACACCTTC,CASSFGTVYGYTF,TRBD1,TRBJ1-2,TRBV12-3/TRBV12-4,.
TGTGCCAGCAGCCAATCTCCTAGCGGCTACAATGAGCAGTTCTTC,CASSQSPSGYNEQFF,TRBD2,TRBJ2-1,TRBV3-1/TRBV3-2,.
TGCGCCAGCAGCCGACAGCCAACTAATGAAAAACTGTTTTTT,CASSRQPTNEKLFF,.,TRBJ1-4,TRBV5-1,.
TGTGCCAGCAGCTTTGGGGAGAGGAACAGAGGTGGCTACACCTTC,CASSFGERNRGGYTF,.,TRBJ1-2,TRBV7-9,.
TGTGCCAGCAGGGTTCGACAGGGAGGCCCCATTGTGGGAGGCTACACCTTC,CASRVRQGGPIVGGYTF,TRBD1,TRBJ1-2,TRBV28,.
TGTGCCAGCAGCCCGACGTCCTGGGGCGAGACCCAGTACTTC,CASSPTSWGETQYF,.,TRBJ2-5,TRBV7-6,.
TGTGCCAGCAACCTAAGGGACAGGTCTTCGTCACCCCTCCACTTT,CASNLRDRSSSPLHF,TRBD1,TRBJ1-6,TRBV6-5,.
TGTGCCAGCAGCTTGCTAAAACGGGGAGGGACAGATACGCAGTATTTT,CASSLLKRGGTDTQYF,TRBD2,TRBJ2-3,TRBV5-5,few
TGTGCCAGCAGCCCAGGGACGGGGGGGTCCCTTAATGAAAAACTGTTTTTT,CASSPGTGGSLNEKLFF,.,TRBJ1-4,TRBV7-9,.
TGTGCCAGCAGTCAACTAGCGGGAGCCTACAATGAGCAGTTCTTC,CASSQLAGAYNEQFF,TRBD2,TRBJ2-1,TRBV6-5,.
TGTGCCAGCCGGGGACAGAACTACGAGCAGTACTTC,CASRGQNYEQYF,TRBD1,TRBJ2-7,TRBV7-9,.
TGTGCCAGTAGTGCGGGATATACAGATACGCAGTATTTT,CASSAGYTDTQYF,.,TRBJ2-3,TRBV19,.
TGTGCCAGTAGTTCGGGACAGGGGTTAGGCTACGAGCAGTACTTC,CASSSGQGLGYEQYF,TRBD1,TRBJ2-7,TRBV19,.
TGTGCCAGCAGCTTAGGACGGGGTGGGATCTACAATGAGCAGTTCTTC,CASSLGRGGIYNEQFF,.,TRBJ2-1,TRBV7-6,.
TGTGCCACCGCTAAAACAGGGACTGGAAACACCATATATTTT,CATAKTGTGNTIYF,.,TRBJ1-3,TRBV28,.
TGTGCCAGCAGCTTAGGGCTGGACAGCGTGGAGCTGTTTTTT,CASSLGLDSVELFF,.,TRBJ2-2,TRBV7-6,.
TGTGCCAGCAGTTCCAGGGGTGAAGCTTTCTTT,CASSSRGEAFF,.,TRBJ1-1,TRBV28,.
TGTGCCAGCAGCCAAGATCCCCTGCTATTAAAAGAGACCCAGTACTTC,CASSQDPLLLKETQYF,.,TRBJ2-5,TRBV14,once
TGTGCCAGTAAAGGGGGGGACTATGGCTACACCTTC,CASKGGDYGYTF,.,TRBJ1-2,TRBV2,.
TGTGCCAGCAGTGCTACGGTGAGCTACACCTTC,CASSATVSYTF,.,TRBJ1-2,TRBV2,.
TGCGCCAGCAGCAGGACTAGCGGGAGTAATAATGAGCAGTTCTTC,CASSRTSGSNNEQFF,TRBD2,TRBJ2-1,TRBV5-1,.
TGTGCCAGCAGCCGCGGACAGCCAGCGGCCCAGTACTTC,CASSRGQPAAQYF,.,TRBJ2-5,TRBV7-9,.
TGTGCCAGCAGCACCCGACAGGGGGGGACCTCGGGGCAGTTCTTC,CASSTRQGGTSGQFF,TRBD1,TRBJ2-1,TRBV5-4,.
TGTGCCAGCAGCTTGGAGGAGTATGAAGCTTTCTTT,CASSLEEYEAFF,.,TRBJ1-1,TRBV5-5,.
TGTGCCTCCACTAGCTACAATGAGCAGTTCTTC,CASTSYNEQFF,.,TRBJ2-1,TRBV30,.
TGTGCCAGTAGTGGAACACAGGGATATAATTCACCCCTCCACTTT,CASSGTQGYNSPLHF,.,TRBJ1-6,TRBV19,.
TGTGCCAGTAGTAGTCAAGTGGGGCTGGGGTATGGCTACACCTTC,CASSSQVGLGYGYTF,.,TRBJ1-2,TRBV19,.
TGTGCCTGGAGTCGTAGGGGAACTCGATCCTATAATTCACCCCTCCACTTT,CAWSRRGTRSYNSPLHF,.,TRBJ1-6,TRBV30,.
TGCGCCAGCAGCCCCTGGACTAGCGGGTGGCTTGAGGGGACCCAGTACTTC,CASSPWTSGWLEGTQYF,TRBD2,TRBJ2-5,TRBV4-1,few
TGTGCCAGCAGTGGATATGGACAGGGGAATCAGCCCCAGCATTTT,CASSGYGQGNQPQHF,TRBD1,TRBJ1-5,TRBV25-1,.
TGCGCCAGCAGCCAAGTTACTAGCGCTGGGGCCAACGTCCTGACTTTC,CASSQVTSAGANVLTF,TRBD2,TRBJ2-6,TRBV4-1,.
TGCGCCAGCAGCCGAGACAGAGGCAGAGTCGCCTACACCTTC,CASSRDRGRVAYTF,.,TRBJ1-2,TRBV4-1,once
TGTGCCAGCAGCTTGCCTTCGCGGCTCGACTACGAGCAGTACTTC,CASSLPSRLDYEQYF,.,TRBJ2-7,TRBV7-9,few
TGTGCCAGCAGCCCATGGGGAGGCCCCAGCTCCTATAATTCACCCCTCCACTTT,CASSPWGGPSSYNSPLHF,.,TRBJ1-6,TRBV7-9,.
TGCGCCAGCAGTGAGGCTCTAGCGGGGGCCGGCGGGGAGACCCAGTACTTC,CASSEALAGAGGETQYF,TRBD2,TRBJ2-5,TRBV10-2,.
TGTGCCAGCTCACCACCTAATTGGCAGGGCCAAGGGCGGGCGGGAGGCACTGAAGCTTTCTTT,CASSPPNWQGQGRAGGTEAFF,.,TRBJ1-1,TRBV18,.
TGCGCCAGCAGCTTGGACTCAGGGGCCGGGACTGAAGCTTTCTTT,CASSLDSGAGTEAFF,.,TRBJ1-1,TRBV5-1,.
TGTGCCACCAGCAGTGGCCGCCTGGATACGCAGTATTTT,CATSSGRLDTQYF,.,TRBJ2-3,TRBV15,few
TGCGCCAGCAGTGAGCGTCAGGGTGAAGCTTTCTTT,CASSERQGEAFF,.,TRBJ1-1,TRBV10-1,.
TGTGCCAGCAGCCCCTTCTACGAGCAGTACTTC,CASSPFYEQYF,.,TRBJ2-7,TRBV11-3,few
TGTGCCAGCTCGGTCACAGCGGGGGGAACAGATACGCAGTATTTT,CASSVTAGGTDTQYF,TRBD2,TRBJ2-3,TRBV18,once
TGTGCCAGCAGCCCGCGGGACTACCGCACAGATACGCAGTATTTT,CASSPRDYRTDTQYF,TRBD2,TRBJ2-3,TRBV6-5,once
TGTGCCAGCAGCTTAGGCGTCGGGTTTAACACAGATACGCAGTATTTT,CASSLGVGFNTDTQYF,.,TRBJ2-3,TRBV7-2,.
TGTGCCAGCTCACCCCGACAGGGGATGAACACTGAAGCTTTCTTT,CASSPRQGMNTEAFF,TRBD1,TRBJ1-1,TRBV18,.
TGTGCCAGCAGCGGGGAGATCTCCTACGAGCAGTACTTC,CASSGEISYEQYF,.,TRBJ2-7,TRBV5-6,.
TGTGCCAGCAGAAACAGGGACACTGAAGCTTTCTTT,CASRNRDTEAFF,.,TRBJ1-1,TRBV12-3/TRBV12-4,.
TGTGCCAGCAGCTTATCGGACCTTCCGGGCGGGGAGCAGTACTTC,CASSLSDLPGGEQYF,.,TRBJ2-7,TRBV7-2,.
TGCACCAGCACGGGTAAAAACAGGTCTGGGGCCAACGTCCTGACTTTC,CTSTGKNRSGANVLTF,.,TRBJ2-6,TRBV1,.
TGTGCCAGCAGCTACAGCCCGACAGGGCGTGGCTACACTTTC,CASSYSPTGRGYTF,TRBD1,TRBJ1-2,TRBV27,.
TGTGCCAGCAGTGAACACGGGACCAGGGGTTCGAATGAGCAGTTCTTC,CASSEHGTRGSNEQFF,.,TRBJ2-1,TRBV6-1,.
TGTGCCAGCAGCCCCGGGTCCCCATTCACAGATACGCAGTATTTT,CASSPGSPFTDTQYF,.,TRBJ2-3,TRBV7-6,.
TGTGCCAGCACGAGACTAGCGGAACTCTCTGGGGCCAACGTCCTGACTTTC,CASTRLAELSGANVLTF,TRBD2,TRBJ2-6,TRBV2,.
TGTGCCAGCAGCTTATCATCTTCGGGACAGGGGGCTACTGAAGCTTTCTTT,CASSLSSSGQGATEAFF,TRBD1,TRBJ1-1,TRBV11-2,.
TGCAGTGCTAGTCGGCGGAGCAATCAGCCCCAGCATTTT,CSASRRSNQPQHF,.,TRBJ1-5,TRBV20-1,.
TGTGCCAGCAGCCGGGCAGGGCTCGGCTACACCTTC,CASSRAGLGYTF,.,TRBJ1-2,TRBV7-2,few
TGTGCCAGCAGAGATACAGGGGGCTCCTACGAGCAGTACTTC,CASRDTGGSYEQYF,TRBD1,TRBJ2-7,TRBV25-1,.